The sequence of this TCR beta chain was determined in a study of shared clonotypes between healthy human individuals. At the level of the study: Donor ages ranged 18 to 49 years: a couple of women, a few men. Each donor's CD4 naive and CD4 memory cells filled three plates apiece, CD8 naive two, and CD8 memory one.

In germline, CDR1 is SGHNT, CDR2 YYREEE (reference sequence). V dropped 7 bases and J dropped 4 bases, with 20 bases sitting between them. The CDR3 is 15 amino acids. In the source study's methods: Junction-only immunoSEQ sequences carried no quality scores, so filtering differed. The table came from immunoSEQ multiplex PCR; TCRdb's copy has only in-frame clones and leaves some out. D and trimming were read from the DNA, whereas the V and J calls and clone size are those reported in that table. This sample has fewer than 1.8 million clones; 97% to 99% occur once, and the top ten carry roughly 0.35%. The rearrangement joins TRBV5-4 to TRBJ1-2; D is perhaps TRBD1 (5 bases). Sequences were obtained from naive CD4+ T cells sorted from blood. Subset defined: CD45RA+ positively selected. This clonotype originated in a young man in good health. The CDR3 sequence is CASGNPGLRGYGYTF. CDR3 nucleotide sequence: TGTGCCAGCGGGAACCCGGGACTGAGAGGCTATGGCTACACCTTC.